A selection of T cell receptor beta chains follows, all from one sample in a study of T-cell reconstitution after alpha-beta-depleted transplantation in children. TCRdb reprocessed the PCR reads via MiXCR and lists one record per CDR3 protein. This sample has under 85,000 distinct CDR3 sequences, with around a sixth found just once. The sequencing used PBMCs, mostly from graft donor cells, collected 360 days after TCRalphabeta/CD19-depleted stem cell transplant. The receptors derive from a male patient under 10 years old who had a stem cell transplant for acute lymphoblastic leukemia, so the T cells may come from the graft donor. Both conserved end residues are part of each CDR3. Each record gives: CDR3 length, J gene, clone size, D gene, V gene, CDR3 DNA, CDR3 protein. A D gene is named only where the DNA matches it firmly. Size is stated for part of the rows, as once, few or many counts, or as a class when the clone is expanded.

15 TRBJ2-5 few TRBD1 TRBV7-9 TGTGCCAGCAGCTTCTCGGGGACAGGGGATTGGACCCAGTACTTC CASSFSGTGDWTQYF
16 TRBJ2-7 - - TRBV27 TGTGCCAGCAGCACGCGCCGCCTGGGACGGAGTTACGAGCAGTACTTC CASSTRRLGRSYEQYF
14 TRBJ2-1 few - TRBV10-3 TGTGCCATCAGCCTTAAGGGTGGGTACAATGAGCAGTTCTTC CAISLKGGYNEQFF
14 TRBJ1-1 - TRBD1 TRBV30 TGTGCCTGGAGTGGGACAGGGGGGCACACTGAAGCTTTCTTT CAWSGTGGHTEAFF
18 TRBJ2-7 - TRBD1 TRBV5-6 TGTGCCAGCAGCCCCGTGCCACAGGGGGTTCAGCCTACCTACGAGCAGTACTTC CASSPVPQGVQPTYEQYF
20 TRBJ2-1 - TRBD2 TRBV11-2 TGTGCCAGCACCATAACCTTATGGCTAGCGGGGCGAGCTTCCTACAATGAGCAGTTCTTC CASTITLWLAGRASYNEQFF
15 TRBJ2-5 - - TRBV7-2 TGTGCCAGCAGCGCCCAATCGGTAGAATTCGAGACCCAGTACTTC CASSAQSVEFETQYF
12 TRBJ2-2 many - TRBV7-2 TGTGCCAGCAGCTCCCTCTCCGGGGAGCTGTTTTTT CASSSLSGELFF
15 TRBJ2-6 - - TRBV5-1 TGCGCCAGCAGCTTGGTGGGGACTGGGGCCAACGTCCTGACTTTC CASSLVGTGANVLTF
17 TRBJ2-7 - TRBD2 TRBV5-1 TGCGCCAGCAGCTTGGTGGGGGGGTCCCGGTTGGCCTACGAGCAGTACTTC CASSLVGGSRLAYEQYF